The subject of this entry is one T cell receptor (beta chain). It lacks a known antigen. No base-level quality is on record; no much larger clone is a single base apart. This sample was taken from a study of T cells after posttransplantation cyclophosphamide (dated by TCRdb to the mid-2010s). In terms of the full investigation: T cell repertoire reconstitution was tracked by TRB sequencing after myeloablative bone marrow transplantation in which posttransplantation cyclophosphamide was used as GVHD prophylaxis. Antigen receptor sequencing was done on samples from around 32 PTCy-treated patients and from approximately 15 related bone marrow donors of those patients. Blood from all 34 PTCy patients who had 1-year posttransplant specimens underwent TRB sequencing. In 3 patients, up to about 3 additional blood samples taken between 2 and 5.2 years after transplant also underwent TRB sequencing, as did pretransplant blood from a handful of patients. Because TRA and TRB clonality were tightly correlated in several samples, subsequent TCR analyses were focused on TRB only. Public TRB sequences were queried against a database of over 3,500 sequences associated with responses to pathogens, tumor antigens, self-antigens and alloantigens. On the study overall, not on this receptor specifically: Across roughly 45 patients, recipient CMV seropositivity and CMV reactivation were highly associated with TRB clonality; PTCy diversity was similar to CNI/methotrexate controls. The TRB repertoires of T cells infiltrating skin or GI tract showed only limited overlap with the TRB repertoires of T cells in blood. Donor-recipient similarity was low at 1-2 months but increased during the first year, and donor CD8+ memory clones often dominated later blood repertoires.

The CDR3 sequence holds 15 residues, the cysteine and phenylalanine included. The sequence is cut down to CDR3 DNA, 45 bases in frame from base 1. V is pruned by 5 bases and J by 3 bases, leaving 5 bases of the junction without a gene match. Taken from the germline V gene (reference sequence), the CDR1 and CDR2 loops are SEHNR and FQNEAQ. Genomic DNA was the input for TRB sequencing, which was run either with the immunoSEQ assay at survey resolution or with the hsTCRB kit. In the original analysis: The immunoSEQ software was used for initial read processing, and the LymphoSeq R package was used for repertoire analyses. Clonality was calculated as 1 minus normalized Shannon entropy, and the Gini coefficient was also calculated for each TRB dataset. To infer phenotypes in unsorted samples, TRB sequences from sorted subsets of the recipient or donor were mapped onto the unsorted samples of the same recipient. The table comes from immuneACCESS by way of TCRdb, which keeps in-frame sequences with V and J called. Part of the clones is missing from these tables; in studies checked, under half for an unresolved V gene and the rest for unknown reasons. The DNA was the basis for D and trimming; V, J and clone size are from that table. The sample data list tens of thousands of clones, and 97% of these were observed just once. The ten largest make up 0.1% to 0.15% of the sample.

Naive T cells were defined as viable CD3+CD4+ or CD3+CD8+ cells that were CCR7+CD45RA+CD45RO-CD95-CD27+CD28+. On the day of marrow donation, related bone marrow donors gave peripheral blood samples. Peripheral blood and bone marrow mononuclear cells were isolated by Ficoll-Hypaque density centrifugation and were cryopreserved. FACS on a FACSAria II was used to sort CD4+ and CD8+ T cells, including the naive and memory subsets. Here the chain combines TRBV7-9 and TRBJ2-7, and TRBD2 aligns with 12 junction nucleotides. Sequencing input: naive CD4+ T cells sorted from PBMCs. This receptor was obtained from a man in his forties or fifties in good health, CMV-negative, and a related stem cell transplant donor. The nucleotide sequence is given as TGTGCCAGCAGCCTTCGGACTAGCGGGAACTACGAGCAGTACTTC. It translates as CASSLRTSGNYEQYF.